These T cell receptor beta chains were read from a single sample in a study of blood T cell repertoires in COVID-19. Only in-frame clones appear in the TCRdb table, and some are missing; sequencing was by immunoSEQ multiplex PCR. The sample lists some 300,000 clones, 85% to 90% seen once, with 6% to 8% in the top ten. Material for sequencing was peripheral blood. These TCRs come from a woman between 45 and 65 years old with COVID-19, enrolled during active disease. The CDR3 runs from the conserved cysteine through the conserved F or W. The order of the fields is CDR3 DNA, CDR3 protein, J gene, V gene, D gene, clone size, CDR3 length. The D gene is left open where the match is weak. Rows may omit the clone size; those that give it use once, few, many or a size class.

TGTGCCAGCAGCTACACTTACTCTGCCGAGCAGTACTTC | CASSYTYSAEQYF | TRBJ2-7 | TRBV6-5 | - | once | 13
TGCAGACCCGGCGGCTATGGCTACACCTTC | CRPGGYGYTF | TRBJ1-2 | TRBV20-1 | - | - | 10
TGCGCCAGCACCCGGAGTTACGGAGACAATGAGCAGTTCTTC | CASTRSYGDNEQFF | TRBJ2-1 | TRBV5-1 | - | few | 14
TGTGCCAGTAACAAGGACAGGGGAGGCTATGGCTACACCTTC | CASNKDRGGYGYTF | TRBJ1-2 | TRBV19 | TRBD1 | - | 14
TGTGCTAGTGGACTAGCAGGCACAGATACGCAGTATTTT | CASGLAGTDTQYF | TRBJ2-3 | TRBV12-5 | - | - | 13
TGTGCCAGTAGTATTACAGGGAGCCAATCGGCCCAGCATTTT | CASSITGSQSAQHF | TRBJ1-5 | TRBV19 | - | - | 14
TGTGCCAGTAGTCAAGCGGGAGGGCGAGAGTTCTTC | CASSQAGGREFF | TRBJ2-1 | TRBV19 | TRBD2 | - | 12
TGTGCCAGCAGCCTTTGGGACTCCCGAGGCCGGGGCACAGATACGCAGTATTTT | CASSLWDSRGRGTDTQYF | TRBJ2-3 | TRBV7-2 | - | - | 18
TGTGCCAGCAGTGAATATTCCGGGGGTAGCAATCAGCCCCAGCATTTT | CASSEYSGGSNQPQHF | TRBJ1-5 | TRBV25-1 | - | - | 16
TGCGCCAGCAGGGAAGGAGGGTACACCGGGGAGCTGTTTTTT | CASREGGYTGELFF | TRBJ2-2 | TRBV5-1 | - | - | 14
TGTGCCAGCAGCTCCTCCGGACAGACGTCCACCGGGGAGCTGTTTTTT | CASSSSGQTSTGELFF | TRBJ2-2 | TRBV7-3 | - | - | 16
TGTGCCAGCAGTCGCCTTGACTCCGAGCAGTACTTC | CASSRLDSEQYF | TRBJ2-7 | TRBV6-2/TRBV6-3 | - | - | 12
TGTGCCAGTAGTACCCCGGGACAGTATTACAATGAGCAGTTCTTC | CASSTPGQYYNEQFF | TRBJ2-1 | TRBV19 | TRBD1 | - | 15
TGTGCCAGCAGCGTAGAAGGAGGGGAGGCGGAGACCCAGTACTTC | CASSVEGGEAETQYF | TRBJ2-5 | TRBV9 | - | - | 15
TGTGCCAGCAGGCTACAAGAGACCCAGTACTTC | CASRLQETQYF | TRBJ2-5 | TRBV12-3/TRBV12-4 | - | once | 11
TGTGCCAGCAGTTTTAATACAGGGGGAGGTGGAAACACCATATATTTT | CASSFNTGGGGNTIYF | TRBJ1-3 | TRBV28 | TRBD1 | - | 16
TGTGCCAGCAGCTTTGGCCCAGGGGCTGGAAACACCATATATTTT | CASSFGPGAGNTIYF | TRBJ1-3 | TRBV7-2 | - | - | 15
TGTGCCAGTAGCCCAACGACAGACACAGATACGCAGTATTTT | CASSPTTDTDTQYF | TRBJ2-3 | TRBV19 | - | - | 14
TGTGCCACTTTAGCGGGAAGCAGTATCCAGTACTTC | CATLAGSSIQYF | TRBJ2-4 | TRBV19 | TRBD2 | - | 12
TGTGCCAGCGAAGACGGGGGACTGAGTGAAAAACTGTTTTTT | CASEDGGLSEKLFF | TRBJ1-4 | TRBV2 | - | - | 14
TGTGCCAGCAGCTTGGGAGACCAAGAGACCCAGTACTTC | CASSLGDQETQYF | TRBJ2-5 | TRBV5-8 | - | - | 13
TGCGCCAGCAGCCAAAGACGACAGGGCCTGAGTAATGAAAAACTGTTTTTT | CASSQRRQGLSNEKLFF | TRBJ1-4 | TRBV4-3 | TRBD1 | - | 17
TGTGCCAGCAGCCGAGGGCGGGAGGGCCCGAATCGGTTCTTC | CASSRGREGPNRFF | TRBJ2-1 | TRBV3-1/TRBV3-2 | TRBD2 | - | 14
TGTGCCAGCAGCCTCATGAGTGGGCAGGAAGCTTTCTTT | CASSLMSGQEAFF | TRBJ1-1 | TRBV13 | - | - | 13
TGTGCCAGCAGCCAACAGACAGGGGGAGAGGCTTTCTTT | CASSQQTGGEAFF | TRBJ1-1 | TRBV3-1/TRBV3-2 | TRBD1 | - | 13
TGTGCCAGCAGCTCCACCGGGACAGGGATAACTAGCAGGGGGACCCAGTACTTC | CASSSTGTGITSRGTQYF | TRBJ2-5 | TRBV5-8 | TRBD1 | once | 18
TGCGCCAGCAGCCAAGTTCAGGACACTGAAGCTTTCTTT | CASSQVQDTEAFF | TRBJ1-1 | TRBV4-1 | - | once | 13
TGTGCCAGCAGCCACAGCGGGGATGCCTACGAGCAGTACTTC | CASSHSGDAYEQYF | TRBJ2-7 | TRBV13 | TRBD2 | - | 14
TGTGCCTGGAGTGTACCGGGGGGTAAAAATGAAAAACTGTTTTTT | CAWSVPGGKNEKLFF | TRBJ1-4 | TRBV30 | - | - | 15
TGTGCCAGCAGTTTACAGGGGCTGACCTCTAACTATGGCTACACCTTC | CASSLQGLTSNYGYTF | TRBJ1-2 | TRBV27 | - | - | 16
TGTGCCAGCAGGCAGGGGGCTGGAAACACCATATATTTT | CASRQGAGNTIYF | TRBJ1-3 | TRBV6-5 | TRBD1 | - | 13
TGTGCCACCAGCAGATTAAAAGGGGGTGCTGGGGCCAACGTCCTGACTTTC | CATSRLKGGAGANVLTF | TRBJ2-6 | TRBV15 | - | - | 17
TGTGCCAGCAGTATACCGACCGGGACAGCATATGGCTACACCTTC | CASSIPTGTAYGYTF | TRBJ1-2 | TRBV6-5 | TRBD1 | few | 15
TGTGCCAGCAGTGACTCGGAGTTGGAGCCCCAGCATTTT | CASSDSELEPQHF | TRBJ1-5 | TRBV2 | - | - | 13
TGCGCCAGCAGCTGGGACTCCACCGGGGAGCTGTTTTTT | CASSWDSTGELFF | TRBJ2-2 | TRBV5-1 | - | - | 13
TGTGCCAGCAGCCGCAGACTAGCGGAAACAGATACGCAGTATTTT | CASSRRLAETDTQYF | TRBJ2-3 | TRBV7-2 | TRBD2 | - | 15
TGTGCCAGCAGCTTGACTAGCGGGGGTTACTACGAGCAGTACTTC | CASSLTSGGYYEQYF | TRBJ2-7 | TRBV7-3 | TRBD2 | few | 15
TGCGCCAGCAGCCAGACCGGGACAGGGCCCTACAATGAGCAGTTCTTC | CASSQTGTGPYNEQFF | TRBJ2-1 | TRBV4-3 | TRBD1 | - | 16
TGTGCCACCAGTGATCCCCCGGACTTCACGGGAAAGGGCGAGACCCAGTACTTC | CATSDPPDFTGKGETQYF | TRBJ2-5 | TRBV24-1 | - | - | 18
TGTGCCAGCAGCCAACCTTCCACTAGCGCCCGCTCCTACAATGAGCAGTTCTTC | CASSQPSTSARSYNEQFF | TRBJ2-1 | TRBV7-8 | TRBD2 | - | 18
TGTGCCAGCAGCCTAAGACTACCGGGAAGGCGGAATGAGCAGTTCTTC | CASSLRLPGRRNEQFF | TRBJ2-1 | TRBV7-9 | - | once | 16
TGTGCCACCGGAGCTCACTATAGTAATTCACCCCTCCACTTT | CATGAHYSNSPLHF | TRBJ1-6 | TRBV28 | - | - | 14
TGCGCCAGCAGCCAAGATGGACTGAGTCAAGAGACCCAGTACTTC | CASSQDGLSQETQYF | TRBJ2-5 | TRBV4-3 | - | - | 15